Listed below are T cell receptor beta chains from one sample, sequenced in a study of cytomegalovirus exposure and HLA in healthy donors. TCRdb's table, derived via immunoSEQ multiplex PCR, lists solely in-frame clones and lacks some. This table holds roughly 200,000 clones, about 80% found once. Input material: PBMCs. The receptors here all came from a woman aged 55-75 years in good health and CMV-seropositive. Both conserved end residues are part of each CDR3. Fields, in order: J gene, clone size, V gene, D gene, CDR3 protein, CDR3 DNA. The D gene is left open where the match is weak. Not all rows give a size; the values are once, few, many and, for expanded clones, a class.

>TRBJ2-7|-|TRBV18|TRBD1
CASSPGQGDEQYF
TGTGCCAGCTCACCGGGACAGGGGGACGAGCAGTACTTC
>TRBJ1-3|-|TRBV11-3|-
CASSLERVSRNTIYF
TGTGCCAGCAGCTTAGAGAGGGTATCTAGGAACACCATATATTTT
>TRBJ2-6|-|TRBV6-5|-
CASSYAGANGLTF
TGTGCCAGCAGCTACGCTGGGGCCAACGGCCTGACTTTC
>TRBJ2-7|-|TRBV5-1|-
CASSLGLEQYF
TGCGCCAGCAGCTTGGGACTCGAGCAGTACTTC
>TRBJ2-2|-|TRBV5-1|-
CASTPETVSLGGELFF
TGCGCCAGCACCCCCGAGACAGTGAGCTTGGGCGGGGAGCTGTTTTTT
>TRBJ2-2|-|TRBV7-8|-
CASSLAGGNTGELFF
TGTGCCAGCAGCTTAGCGGGGGGTAACACCGGGGAGCTGTTTTTT
>TRBJ1-5|-|TRBV18|-
CASSPGGSNQPQHF
TGTGCCAGCTCACCAGGGGGGAGCAATCAGCCCCAGCATTTT
>TRBJ2-7|-|TRBV10-3|TRBD2
CAISEKGLAGVEYF
TGTGCCATCAGTGAGAAGGGACTAGCGGGAGTGGAGTACTTC
>TRBJ1-4|-|TRBV5-1|-
CASSYTTETTNEKLFF
TGCGCCAGCAGCTATACCACAGAGACAACTAATGAAAAACTGTTTTTT
>TRBJ2-3|-|TRBV27|TRBD1
CASTDRATDTQYF
TGTGCCAGCACGGACAGGGCGACAGATACGCAGTATTTT
>TRBJ2-7|-|TRBV2|-
CASRDGPGNEQYF
TGTGCCAGCAGGGACGGCCCGGGGAACGAGCAGTACTTC
>TRBJ1-5|-|TRBV15|-
CATRVGEGSNQPQHF
TGTGCCACGAGAGTAGGGGAGGGGAGCAATCAGCCCCAGCATTTT
>TRBJ1-2|few|TRBV28|TRBD1
CASSRQGGNYGYTF
TGTGCCAGCAGTCGACAGGGGGGCAACTATGGCTACACCTTC
>TRBJ1-4|-|TRBV6-6|-
CASSYLGTQNLKLFF
TGTGCCAGCAGTTACCTTGGGACACAAAACCTAAAACTGTTTTTT
>TRBJ1-4|few|TRBV30|TRBD1
CAWSVPAGGQEKLFF
TGTGCCTGGAGTGTACCGGCGGGGGGACAGGAAAAACTGTTTTTT
>TRBJ2-5|-|TRBV4-3|TRBD1
CASSQNSRGKETQYF
TGCGCCAGCAGCCAAAACTCCAGGGGGAAGGAGACCCAGTACTTC
>TRBJ2-1|-|TRBV5-1|TRBD1
CASSPGTGWDEQFF
TGCGCCAGCAGCCCTGGGACAGGGTGGGATGAGCAGTTCTTC
>TRBJ2-7|-|TRBV6-5|TRBD2
CASSPGAGGTYEQYF
TGTGCCAGCAGTCCTGGGGCGGGAGGAACTTACGAGCAGTACTTC
>TRBJ1-3|-|TRBV6-5|-
CASSFFPRGRANTIYF
TGTGCCAGCAGTTTTTTCCCCAGGGGAAGGGCTAACACCATATATTTT
>TRBJ2-1|-|TRBV15|-
CATSIDRRGHNEQFF
TGTGCCACCAGCATAGACAGGAGAGGGCACAATGAGCAGTTCTTC
>TRBJ2-7|once|TRBV4-2|TRBD1
CASSARTGARSSYEQYF
TGTGCCAGCAGCGCCCGGACAGGGGCCCGCTCATCCTACGAGCAGTACTTC
>TRBJ2-5|-|TRBV7-2|-
CASSLSRTVQETQYF
TGTGCCAGCAGCTTAAGCCGGACAGTTCAAGAGACCCAGTACTTC
>TRBJ2-1|-|TRBV6-6|-
CASTDSYNEQFF
TGTGCCAGTACTGACAGTTACAATGAGCAGTTCTTC
>TRBJ1-1|-|TRBV5-1|-
CASSLTENTEAFF
TGCGCCAGCAGCTTGACAGAGAACACTGAAGCTTTCTTT
>TRBJ2-3|-|TRBV19|TRBD2
CASSSRTSGSTDTQYF
TGTGCCAGTAGTTCGCGGACTAGCGGGAGTACAGATACGCAGTATTTT
>TRBJ1-5|-|TRBV21-1|-
CASRVEQGLRSNQPQHF
TGTGCCAGCAGGGTAGAACAGGGGCTAAGGAGCAATCAGCCCCAGCATTTT
>TRBJ1-6|-|TRBV9|-
CASSAGGNSPLHF
TGTGCCAGCAGCGCGGGGGGGAATTCACCCCTCCACTTT
>TRBJ2-7|-|TRBV5-1|TRBD2
CASSLEASGDYEQYF
TGCGCCAGCAGCTTGGAGGCTAGCGGCGACTACGAGCAGTACTTC
>TRBJ1-5|-|TRBV6-9|TRBD1
CASSLGQGQGQPQHF
TGTGCCAGCAGTTTGGGACAGGGCCAAGGGCAGCCCCAGCATTTT
>TRBJ1-6|-|TRBV27|-
CASSLSSRENSPLHF
TGTGCCAGCAGTTTATCGTCCAGGGAAAATTCACCCCTCCACTTT
>TRBJ1-5|-|TRBV4-3|-
CASSQLGGWQPQHF
TGCGCCAGCAGCCAACTAGGGGGTTGGCAGCCCCAGCATTTT
>TRBJ2-3|once|TRBV21-1|-
CASSIRQGCTDTQYF
TGTGCCAGCAGCATCCGACAGGGGTGCACAGATACGCAGTATTTT
>TRBJ1-5|-|TRBV5-1|-
CASSQGPYSNQPQHF
TGCGCCAGCAGCCAGGGGCCTTATAGCAATCAGCCCCAGCATTTT
>TRBJ1-5|-|TRBV28|TRBD1
CASSFRGLSQPQHF
TGTGCCAGCAGCTTCAGGGGGCTGAGCCAGCCCCAGCATTTT
>TRBJ2-7|-|TRBV5-1|TRBD2
CASSHSTSGTYEQYF
TGCGCCAGCAGTCACTCCACTAGCGGAACCTACGAGCAGTACTTC
>TRBJ2-7|-|TRBV5-1|-
CASNPSGGTSYEQYF
TGCGCCAGCAATCCCTCAGGGGGGACCTCCTACGAGCAGTACTTC
>TRBJ2-3|-|TRBV19|TRBD2
CASSFGLAGGETDTQYF
TGTGCCAGTAGTTTCGGACTAGCGGGGGGGGAGACAGATACGCAGTATTTT
>TRBJ2-1|-|TRBV7-3|TRBD2
CASSSSGLSYNEQFF
TGTGCCAGCAGCAGTAGCGGGCTCTCCTACAATGAGCAGTTCTTC
>TRBJ1-2|-|TRBV30|-
CAWSSQSGGYGYTF
TGTGCCTGGAGCAGTCAGTCAGGAGGCTATGGCTACACCTTC
>TRBJ1-1|-|TRBV29-1|TRBD1
CSAGTVDTEAFF
TGCAGCGCTGGGACAGTTGACACTGAAGCTTTCTTT
>TRBJ1-4|once|TRBV7-2|-
CASSLGDRTTNEKLFF
TGTGCCAGCAGCTTGGGAGACAGGACCACTAATGAAAAACTGTTTTTT
>TRBJ2-7|-|TRBV2|-
CASKQGITYEQYF
TGTGCCAGCAAACAGGGTATCACCTACGAGCAGTACTTC